This T cell receptor (beta chain) was captured in a study of blood T cell repertoires in COVID-19. For the study at large: Some COVID-19 samples were acute and others convalescent; all came from the United States, Italy and Spain. From T cells, B-cell-depleted T cells, or PBMCs came the material, which was cDNA or gDNA.

V trimming: 2 bases; J trimming: 5 bases; junction bases outside the gene matches: 0. CDR1 and CDR2 (germline): MNHNY, SVGAGI (reference sequence). The CDR3 has 14 residues. Original processing notes: Amplification of reference gene primers was used by the study to estimate nucleated cell counts. The assay was immunoSEQ multiplex PCR, and TCRdb's table has in-frame clones only and misses some. D and trimming come from the DNA, and the V and J calls and clone size come from that table. The table has 48,000 or so clones, about 92% seen once. V and J are TRBV6-6 and TRBJ2-3; 11 nucleotides align to TRBD2. This clonotype originated in a human donor in a cohort sampled during active COVID-19. Sequencing used peripheral blood. In nucleotides, the CDR3 is TGTGCCAGCAGTTACACTAGCGGGAGAGATACGCAGTATTTT. Translating gives CASSYTSGRDTQYF.